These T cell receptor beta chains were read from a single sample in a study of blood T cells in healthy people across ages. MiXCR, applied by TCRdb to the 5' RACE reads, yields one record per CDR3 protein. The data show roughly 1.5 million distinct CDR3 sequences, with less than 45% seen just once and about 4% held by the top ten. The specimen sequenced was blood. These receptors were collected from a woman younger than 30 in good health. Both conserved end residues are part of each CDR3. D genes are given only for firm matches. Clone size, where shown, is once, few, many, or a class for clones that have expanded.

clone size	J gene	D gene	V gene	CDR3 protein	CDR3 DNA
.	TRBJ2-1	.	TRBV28	CASSTGSSHNEQFF	TGTGCCAGCAGTACAGGGAGCTCCCACAATGAGCAGTTCTTC
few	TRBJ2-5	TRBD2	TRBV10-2	CASRLAGVETQYF	TGCGCCAGCAGACTAGCGGGGGTTGAGACCCAGTACTTC
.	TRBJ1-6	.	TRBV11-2	CASRTGSSSPLHF	TGTGCCAGCAGGACAGGTTCTAGTTCACCCCTCCACTTT
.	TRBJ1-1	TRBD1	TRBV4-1	CASSQGQGDGTEAFF	TGCGCCAGCAGCCAAGGACAGGGAGATGGGACTGAAGCTTTCTTT
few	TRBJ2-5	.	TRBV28	CASSFVGRETQYF	TGTGCCAGCAGTTTTGTAGGGAGGGAGACCCAGTACTTC
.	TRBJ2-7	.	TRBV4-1	CASSQDRSNSYEQYF	TGCGCCAGCAGCCAAGATAGGAGTAACTCCTACGAGCAGTACTTC
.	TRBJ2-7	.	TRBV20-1	CSVVGRLEDEQYF	TGCAGTGTGGTCGGCCGTCTCGAGGACGAGCAGTACTTC
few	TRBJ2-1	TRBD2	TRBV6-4	CASSDFPSGGSYNEQFF	TGTGCCAGCAGTGACTTTCCTAGCGGGGGGTCGTACAATGAGCAGTTCTTC
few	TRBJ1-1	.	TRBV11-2	CASRSLGGRNTEAFF	TGTGCCAGCAGATCGTTGGGGGGCCGGAACACTGAAGCTTTCTTT
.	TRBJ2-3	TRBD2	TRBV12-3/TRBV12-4	CASIAGQWGDTQYF	TGTGCCAGTATAGCGGGTCAATGGGGAGATACGCAGTATTTT
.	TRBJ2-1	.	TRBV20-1	CSARAWGAYNEQFF	TGCAGTGCTAGAGCCTGGGGTGCCTACAATGAGCAGTTCTTC
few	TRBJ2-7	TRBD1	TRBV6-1	CASSGPGQRLTRSYEQYF	TGTGCCAGCAGTGGTCCGGGACAGAGACTTACGCGCTCCTACGAGCAGTACTTC
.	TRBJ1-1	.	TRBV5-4	CASSWTVADTEAFF	TGTGCCAGCAGCTGGACCGTGGCTGACACTGAAGCTTTCTTT
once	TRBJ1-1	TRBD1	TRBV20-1	CSATGDRGLTEAFF	TGCAGTGCTACCGGGGACAGGGGGCTTACTGAAGCTTTCTTT
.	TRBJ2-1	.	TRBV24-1	CATSEGRYDEQFF	TGTGCCACCAGTGAAGGTCGTTACGATGAGCAGTTCTTC
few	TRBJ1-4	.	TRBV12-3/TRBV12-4	CASTAPGRPNEKLFF	TGTGCCAGCACGGCCCCGGGACGGCCAAATGAAAAACTGTTTTTT
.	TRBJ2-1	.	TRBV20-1	CSAREAGLTDNEQFF	TGCAGTGCTAGAGAGGCCGGGCTAACAGACAATGAGCAGTTCTTC
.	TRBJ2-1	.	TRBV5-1	CASSEQEETQFF	TGCGCCAGCAGTGAGCAGGAAGAGACCCAGTTCTTC
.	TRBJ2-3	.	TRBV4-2	CASSHEEGTDTQYF	TGTGCCAGCAGCCACGAGGAGGGGACAGATACGCAGTATTTT
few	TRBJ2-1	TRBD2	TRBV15	CATSSSGSLFLYEQFF	TGTGCCACCAGCAGCAGCGGGAGTCTCTTCTTGTATGAGCAGTTCTTC
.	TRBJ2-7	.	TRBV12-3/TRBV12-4	CASSLRTTGAYEQYF	TGTGCCAGCAGTTTAAGGACCACAGGTGCCTACGAGCAGTACTTC
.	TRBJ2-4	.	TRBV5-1	CASRSGNIQYF	TGCGCCAGCAGGAGCGGGAACATTCAGTACTTC
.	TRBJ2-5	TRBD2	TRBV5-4	CASSSPSGTNEQYF	TGTGCCAGCAGCTCGCCTAGCGGGACTAATGAGCAGTACTTC
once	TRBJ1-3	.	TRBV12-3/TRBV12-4	CASSVGSGNTIYF	TGTGCCAGCAGTGTCGGCTCTGGAAACACCATATATTTT
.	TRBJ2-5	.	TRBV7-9	CASSLTQGRETQYF	TGTGCCAGCAGCTTGACACAGGGCAGAGAGACCCAGTACTTC
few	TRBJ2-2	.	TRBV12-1	CASSFAPPGELFF	TGTGCCAGCAGCTTTGCGCCTCCCGGGGAGCTGTTTTTT
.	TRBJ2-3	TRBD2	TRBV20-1	CSADGTSGSTDTQYF	TGCAGTGCTGACGGGACTAGCGGAAGCACAGATACGCAGTATTTT
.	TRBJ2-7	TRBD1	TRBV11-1	CASSFRLTGDYEQYF	TGTGCCAGCAGTTTCCGACTCACAGGGGACTACGAGCAGTACTTC
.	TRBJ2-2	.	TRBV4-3	CASSLTVITGELFF	TGCGCCAGCAGCCTCACAGTTATAACCGGGGAGCTGTTTTTT
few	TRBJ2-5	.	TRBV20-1	CSAPPGTALYGTQYF	TGCAGTGCCCCGCCCGGGACTGCACTATACGGGACCCAGTACTTC
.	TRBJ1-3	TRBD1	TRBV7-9	CASSLASQGAFGNTIYF	TGTGCCAGCAGCTTGGCCAGCCAGGGGGCGTTTGGAAACACCATATATTTT
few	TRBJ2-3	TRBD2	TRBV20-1	CSARGLEVDTQYF	TGCAGTGCTAGGGGACTAGAGGTAGATACGCAGTATTTT
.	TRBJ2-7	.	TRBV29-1	CSVRGISYEQYF	TGCAGCGTCAGGGGAATCTCCTACGAGCAGTACTTC
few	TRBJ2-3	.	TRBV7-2	CASSYLQLRTDTQYF	TGTGCCAGCAGCTACCTACAGTTGAGGACAGATACGCAGTATTTT
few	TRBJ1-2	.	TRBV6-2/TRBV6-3	CASNSVNTF	TGTGCCAGCAACTCGGTTAACACCTTC
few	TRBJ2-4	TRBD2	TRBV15	CATSIGGRGNIQYF	TGTGCCACCAGCATAGGCGGGAGAGGAAACATTCAGTACTTC
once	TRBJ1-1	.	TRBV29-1	CSASIAGRNTEAFF	TGCAGCGCTAGCATAGCAGGGAGAAACACTGAAGCTTTCTTT
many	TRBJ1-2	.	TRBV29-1	CSVGPPGYTF	TGCAGCGTCGGACCGCCGGGCTACACCTTC
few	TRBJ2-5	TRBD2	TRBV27	CASAFSGNLQETQYF	TGTGCCAGTGCCTTTAGCGGGAACCTCCAAGAGACCCAGTACTTC
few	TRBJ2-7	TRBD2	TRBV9	CASSVGPSGRAYEQYF	TGTGCCAGCAGCGTAGGTCCTAGCGGGAGAGCCTACGAGCAGTACTTC